This T cell receptor (beta chain) was sequenced for a study of shared clonotypes between healthy human individuals. With regard to this clone: Its specificity is not known.

As processed by the authors: Sequence data from immunoSEQ were junction-only and lacked quality scores; consequently, filtering differed. Method: immunoSEQ multiplex PCR; TCRdb's copy keeps in-frame clones and lacks some. Clone size and the V and J calls come from that table; the DNA yielded D and trimming. The sample has under 350,000 clones, roughly 87% seen once. The CDR3 contains 15 residues. The V gene's germline CDR1 is MNHEY and CDR2 SMNVEV (reference sequence). The V end was cut by 5 bases, the J end by 4 bases, with 18 bases between. Broader study findings: Shared across a few donors were around 5% of the naive CD4 clonotypes.

The material sequenced was memory CD8+ T cells sorted from blood. Subset of the sample: CD45RO+ cells pooled with CCR7-negative TemRA cells. The chain uses TRBV27 and TRBJ2-7, with D possibly called TRBD1 or TRBD2 (5 bases each). The source is a man between 18 and 35 years old in good health. For the CDR3, the DNA is TGTGCCAGCAGTGGGAGTTGGGGGATCCGGTACGAGCAGTACTTC. It specifies CASSGSWGIRYEQYF.